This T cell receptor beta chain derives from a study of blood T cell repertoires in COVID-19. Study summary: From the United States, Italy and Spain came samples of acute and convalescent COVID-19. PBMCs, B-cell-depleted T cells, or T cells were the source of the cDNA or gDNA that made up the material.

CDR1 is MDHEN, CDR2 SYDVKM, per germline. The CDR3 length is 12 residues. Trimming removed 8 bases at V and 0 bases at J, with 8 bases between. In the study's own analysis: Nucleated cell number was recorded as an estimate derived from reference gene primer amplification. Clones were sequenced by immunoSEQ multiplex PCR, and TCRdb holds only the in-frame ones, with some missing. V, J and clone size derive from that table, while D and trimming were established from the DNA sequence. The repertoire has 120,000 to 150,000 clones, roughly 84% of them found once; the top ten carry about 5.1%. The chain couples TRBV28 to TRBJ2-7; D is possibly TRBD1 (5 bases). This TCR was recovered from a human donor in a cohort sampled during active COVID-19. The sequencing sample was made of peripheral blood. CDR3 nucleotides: TGTGCCAGCGTTGACAGCTCCTACGAGCAGTACTTC. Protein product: CASVDSSYEQYF. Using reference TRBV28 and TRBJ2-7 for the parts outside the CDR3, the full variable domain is DVKVTQSSRYLVKRTGEKVFLECVQDMDHENMFWYRQDPGLGLRLIYFSYDVKMKEKGDIPEGYSVSREKKERFSLILESASTNQTSMYLCASVDSSYEQYFGPGTRLTVT.